These T cell receptor beta chains were read from a single sample in a study of control samples from healthy donors and cancer patients. Data came from immunoSEQ multiplex PCR; TCRdb stores just in-frame clones and leaves some out. The top ten hold about 1.7% of the sample, which has roughly 55,000 clones, more than 85% seen once. The sequenced sample consisted of PBMCs. The receptors derive from a man in his forties with colorectal cancer. Each CDR3 is given with its conserved first and last residue. The D gene is left open where the match is weak. Clone size is given for some rows only: seen once, a few or many times, or a class if the clone is expanded.

. | TRBJ1-3 | TRBV19 | . | TGTGCCAGTAGTATACCCACTCTTGGAAACACCATATATTTT | CASSIPTLGNTIYF
TRBD2 | TRBJ2-3 | TRBV6-5 | . | TGTGCCAGCTCGCGAGCGGGGGGGACAGCAGATACGCAGTATTTT | CASSRAGGTADTQYF
. | TRBJ1-1 | TRBV6-5 | few | TGTGCCAGCAGTTCCGAGGGAAACACTGAAGCTTTCTTT | CASSSEGNTEAFF
TRBD1 | TRBJ1-1 | TRBV3-1/TRBV3-2 | . | TGTGCCAGCAGCAAGAGGACAGGGGACGGCACTGAAGCTTTCTTT | CASSKRTGDGTEAFF
TRBD2 | TRBJ2-5 | TRBV4-1 | . | TGCGCCAGCAGCCGATCACCGGGAGGTGGGCCGGGGGAGACCCAGTACTTC | CASSRSPGGGPGETQYF
. | TRBJ1-3 | TRBV6-1 | . | TGTGCCAGCAGTGAATTCGGGAGGTCAGGAACTGGAAACACCATATATTTT | CASSEFGRSGTGNTIYF
. | TRBJ1-1 | TRBV7-9 | . | TGTGCCAGCAGCTTAGCTCGGGCAGGAGAGACTGAAGCTTTCTTT | CASSLARAGETEAFF
. | TRBJ2-5 | TRBV6-6 | . | TGTGCCAGCAGTTACTGGGACGGCCAAGAGACCCAGTACTTC | CASSYWDGQETQYF
. | TRBJ2-6 | TRBV7-2 | . | TGTGCCAGCAGCTTAAGGGGGTTTGGGGCCAACGTCCTGACTTTC | CASSLRGFGANVLTF
. | TRBJ1-6 | TRBV6-5 | . | TGTGCCAGCAGTTACGGCAGGGGAGGGAATTCACCCCTCCACTTT | CASSYGRGGNSPLHF
. | TRBJ1-1 | TRBV13 | . | TGTGCCAGCAGCTTAACGGGAAACACTGAAGCTTTCTTT | CASSLTGNTEAFF
TRBD1 | TRBJ1-4 | TRBV12-3/TRBV12-4 | . | TGTGCCAGCAGCGGGACAGGGGGGGGAAAACTGTTTTTT | CASSGTGGGKLFF
. | TRBJ2-6 | TRBV13 | . | TGTGCCAGCCAGGGGTTCTCTACCGACCCCACTGGGGCCAACGTCCTGACTTTC | CASQGFSTDPTGANVLTF
. | TRBJ1-6 | TRBV15 | . | TGTGCCACCAGCGGGGGGGACAATAGGCCTTCACCCCTCCACTTT | CATSGGDNRPSPLHF
. | TRBJ2-5 | TRBV6-5 | . | TGTGCCAGCAACCCCAGGGCTGCAGAGACCCAGTACTTC | CASNPRAAETQYF
. | TRBJ1-6 | TRBV18 | . | TGTGCCAGCTCACCACCCGCCTCGTTAGGGGGTTCACCCCTCCACTTT | CASSPPASLGGSPLHF
. | TRBJ2-7 | TRBV29-1 | . | TGCAGCGTTGCGGGGGGCTACTACGAGCAGTACTTC | CSVAGGYYEQYF
. | TRBJ1-1 | TRBV27 | . | TGTGCCAGCAGTTTAACTTCTACAACCGGGAACACTGAAGCTTTCTTT | CASSLTSTTGNTEAFF
TRBD1 | TRBJ2-5 | TRBV2 | few | TGTGCCAGCAGTGGGGGACAGGGGAACCAAGAGACCCAGTACTTC | CASSGGQGNQETQYF
. | TRBJ2-3 | TRBV3-1/TRBV3-2 | . | TGTGCCAGCAGCCCGGGGGAACGCGGGCAGTATTTT | CASSPGERGQYF
. | TRBJ1-4 | TRBV5-1 | . | TGCGCCAGCAGCTTGGTGGGGACAACTAATGAAAAACTGTTTTTT | CASSLVGTTNEKLFF
. | TRBJ1-1 | TRBV6-5 | . | TGTGCCAGCAGGGGAGGAAGAGGGGGGAACACTGAAGCTTTCTTT | CASRGGRGGNTEAFF
TRBD1 | TRBJ2-2 | TRBV7-3 | . | TGTGCCAGCAGCTTTGTTTTAGGGGGCATGAGGGAGCTGTTTTTT | CASSFVLGGMRELFF
. | TRBJ1-1 | TRBV19 | . | TGTGCCAGTACCCATTGGGGGGCGAGGGGGACTGAAGCTTTCTTT | CASTHWGARGTEAFF
TRBD2 | TRBJ2-5 | TRBV9 | . | TGTGCCAGCAGCTCGCACGGGGGGGAGACCCAGTACTTC | CASSSHGGETQYF
TRBD1 | TRBJ2-7 | TRBV6-2/TRBV6-3 | . | TGTGCCAGCAGTGACGGACAGGGCGGCGAGCAGTACTTC | CASSDGQGGEQYF
. | TRBJ1-1 | TRBV6-1 | . | TGTGCCAGCAGTGAAGGTAGGGCAAACACTGAAGCTTTCTTT | CASSEGRANTEAFF
. | TRBJ2-6 | TRBV28 | few | TGTGCCAGCAGTTTCGGTCGCACCTCTGGGGCCAACGTCCTGACTTTC | CASSFGRTSGANVLTF
. | TRBJ1-5 | TRBV5-6 | . | TGTGCCAGCAGCTTGCGGGCCCCCGGGAATCAGCCCCAGCATTTT | CASSLRAPGNQPQHF
. | TRBJ1-6 | TRBV6-6 | . | TGTGCCAGCCAGGGCGGGGGGCGCGGATCACCCCTCCACTTT | CASQGGGRGSPLHF
. | TRBJ2-6 | TRBV3-1/TRBV3-2 | . | TGTGCCAGCAGCCCCCGGAGGTCTGGGGCCAACGTCCTGACTTTC | CASSPRRSGANVLTF
. | TRBJ1-2 | TRBV25-1 | . | TGTGCCAGCAGTGAACCGGGGGCAAGGTATGGCTACACCTTC | CASSEPGARYGYTF
. | TRBJ1-2 | TRBV18 | . | TGTGCCAGCTCATCCGGCAGGGGTGTCGATGGCTACACCTTC | CASSSGRGVDGYTF
TRBD1 | TRBJ2-1 | TRBV25-1 | . | TGTGCCAGCAGTGAGACAGGGGGATTCTACAATGAGCAGTTCTTC | CASSETGGFYNEQFF
TRBD2 | TRBJ2-2 | TRBV9 | . | TGTGCCAGCAGCGTAGACCCTAGCGGGGGGCGCAGCGGGGAGCTGTTTTTT | CASSVDPSGGRSGELFF
. | TRBJ2-7 | TRBV2 | . | TGTGCCAGCAGGATAGACACCTACGAGCAGTACTTC | CASRIDTYEQYF
. | TRBJ2-3 | TRBV5-4 | . | TGTGCCAGCAGCTTGGCCGGTGGAGGGGGCTTCACAGATACGCAGTATTTT | CASSLAGGGGFTDTQYF
. | TRBJ1-6 | TRBV15 | once | TGTGCCACCAGCAGAGATAACGGGAATTCACCCCTCCACTTT | CATSRDNGNSPLHF
. | TRBJ2-1 | TRBV2 | once | TGTGCCAGCAGGGGTAAGGTTTTAAATGAGCAGTTCTTC | CASRGKVLNEQFF
. | TRBJ1-5 | TRBV6-2/TRBV6-3 | . | TGTGCCAGCAGTTACTGGGCGGAACGGGTCAATCAGCCCCAGCATTTT | CASSYWAERVNQPQHF
. | TRBJ1-1 | TRBV19 | . | TGTGCCAGTAGTATATCCTCCGTCGTTGAAGCTTTCTTT | CASSISSVVEAFF
TRBD1 | TRBJ2-5 | TRBV18 | . | TGTGCCAGCTCACCACTTGGGACAGGCGGACAAGAGACCCAGTACTTC | CASSPLGTGGQETQYF
. | TRBJ1-1 | TRBV5-1 | . | TGCGCCAGCAGCTTGGCCCCTGGGGGGAAGAACACTGAAGCTTTCTTT | CASSLAPGGKNTEAFF
. | TRBJ1-1 | TRBV7-3 | . | TGTGCCAGCAGCCCAAAGGGTGGGACTGAAGCTTTCTTT | CASSPKGGTEAFF
. | TRBJ1-6 | TRBV18 | . | TGTGCCAGCTCACCCAGTCAGTTGGGGAATTCACCCCTCCACTTT | CASSPSQLGNSPLHF
TRBD1 | TRBJ1-2 | TRBV6-4 | . | TGTGCCAGCACCCGAGTGGGGACAGCTAACTATGGCTACACCTTC | CASTRVGTANYGYTF
TRBD1 | TRBJ2-2 | TRBV30 | once | TGTGCCTGGGCCCCGAGGAGGACAGGGTTTAGGGACGGGGAGCTGTTTTTT | CAWAPRRTGFRDGELFF
. | TRBJ1-2 | TRBV11-2 | . | TGTGCCAGCAGCTTAGACCCAGGGTTTGTGGGCTACACCTTC | CASSLDPGFVGYTF
TRBD1 | TRBJ1-1 | TRBV5-1 | . | TGCGCCAGCAGCTTCGGGGGACAGGGAATCACTGAAGCTTTCTTT | CASSFGGQGITEAFF
TRBD2 | TRBJ2-1 | TRBV5-5 | once | TGTGCCAGCAGCTTGGGACTAGCCCGCAATGAGCAGTTCTTC | CASSLGLARNEQFF
TRBD2 | TRBJ2-1 | TRBV5-4 | . | TGTGCCAGCAGCCCAAAGGGGACTAGCGGGGGAGGCTCCTACAATGAGCAGTTCTTC | CASSPKGTSGGGSYNEQFF
. | TRBJ2-3 | TRBV7-2 | few | TGTGCCAGCAGCACCCGGACGGTCCCTAGCACAGATACGCAGTATTTT | CASSTRTVPSTDTQYF
. | TRBJ1-6 | TRBV6-4 | . | TGTGCCACCACCCCGGGTAGATTGGATTCACCCCTCCACTTT | CATTPGRLDSPLHF
. | TRBJ2-6 | TRBV2 | once | TGTGCCAGCAGGGGATACTCTGGGGCCAACGTCCTGACTTTC | CASRGYSGANVLTF
. | TRBJ1-2 | TRBV27 | . | TGTGCCAGCAGTTCTGGGACACTTAACTATGGCTACACCTTC | CASSSGTLNYGYTF